One sample yielded the 18 T cell receptor beta chains listed below, sequenced in a study of cytomegalovirus exposure and HLA in healthy donors. 60 Vbeta and 13 Jbeta primers were used in PCR. Only in-frame clones appear in the TCRdb table, and some are missing; sequencing was by immunoSEQ multiplex PCR. The table has over 100,000 clones, approximately 70% seen once. Sequenced: PBMCs. These receptors originate from a woman in her thirties in good health and CMV-seronegative.

This clone occurred once. The junction and the germline gene differ at one end; a read error may be behind it. The chain couples TRBV7-9 to TRBJ1-1; maybe TRBD1 (5 bases). The length of the CDR3 is 15 residues. CDR1 is SEHNR, CDR2 FQNEAQ, per germline (reference sequence). For the CDR3, the DNA is TGTTCCAGCAGCTTAGGCCAGGGAGGAGACACTGAAGCTTTCTTT. Translating gives CSSSLGQGGDTEAFF.

CDR3 nucleotide sequence: TGTGCCAGCAGTCTAGGCGGGAGTTACAGGGATACGCAGTATTTT. It codes for CASSLGGSYRDTQYF. The J gene is TRBJ2-3, the V gene TRBV25-1; 7 bases align to TRBD2. Germline V gives CDR1 MGHDK, CDR2 SYGVNS. The V segment lost 5 bases and the J segment 6 bases; nucleotides outside the gene matches: 11. The CDR3 runs 15 residues. Filled out from reference TRBV25-1 and TRBJ2-3, the complete variable domain reads EADIYQTPRYLVIGTGKKITLECSQTMGHDKMYWYQQDPGMELHLIHYSYGVNSTEKGDLSSESTVSRIRTEHFPLTLESARPSHTSQYLCASSLGGSYRDTQYFGPGTRLTVL.

The chain uses TRBV6-1 and TRBJ2-1; 7 nucleotides agree with TRBD2. Trimming at V came to 6 bases and at J to 9 bases, leaving 8 bases not matched to a gene. The CDR3 contains 13 residues. Germline lookup yields CDR1 MNHNS and CDR2 SASEGT. As DNA, the CDR3 is TGTGCCAGCAGCTGGGACTACCTCCCTGAGCAGTTCTTC. It yields the protein CASSWDYLPEQFF.

This clone has only a few counts. The genes are TRBV6-5 and TRBJ1-1; perhaps TRBD1 as D (6 bases). Deletions cut 0 bases from V and 3 bases from J, with 11 bases between. This CDR3 has 15 residues. Germline V gene data show CDR1 as MNHEY and CDR2 as SVGAGI. CDR3 amino acids: CASSYSPPGDTEAFF. The CDR3 DNA follows: TGTGCCAGCAGTTACTCGCCCCCAGGGGACACTGAAGCTTTCTTT.

The CDR3 loop reads CASSQEWPYNEQFF. As DNA, the CDR3 is TGCGCCAGCAGCCAAGAGTGGCCCTACAATGAGCAGTTCTTC. The gene calls are TRBV4-1 and TRBJ2-1; no definite D call. The length of the CDR3 is 14 residues. Germline V gene data show CDR1 as MGHRA and CDR2 as YSYEKL. The ends were cut back, 0 bases at V and 2 bases at J, with 5 bases in the middle.

The rearrangement links TRBV4-2 to TRBJ2-3; 10 bases are a match to TRBD2. The V gene end was trimmed by 1 base and the J gene end by 3 bases; junction bases not matched to a gene: 4. The germline V gene has CDR1 LGHNA and CDR2 YNFKEQ. This CDR3 region has 16 residues. The CDR3 loop reads CASSQVSGRVTDTQYF. For the CDR3, the DNA is TGTGCCAGCAGCCAAGTAAGCGGGAGGGTAACAGATACGCAGTATTTT.

The V call is TRBV18, the J call TRBJ1-2; TRBD1 might be the D (5 bases). This CDR3 comprises 16 residues. Germline loops: CDR1 KGHSH, CDR2 LQKENI. V was pared by 3 bases and J by 0 bases, with 14 bases between. CDR3 amino acids: CASSPAVTAANYGYTF. CDR3 DNA sequence: TGTGCCAGCTCACCTGCCGTGACAGCCGCTAACTATGGCTACACCTTC.

A few counts support this clone. This chain uses TRBV19 with TRBJ2-3; 10 bases agree with TRBD1. This CDR3 region has 14 residues. Unmatched junction bases numbered 2, after V lost 4 bases and J lost 4 bases. Germline CDR1 is LNHDA and CDR2 is SQIVND (reference sequence). The CDR3 sequence: CASSTGQGADTQYF. CDR3 in DNA: TGTGCCAGTAGTACCGGACAGGGGGCAGATACGCAGTATTTT.

This clone was detected a few times. The J gene is TRBJ2-7, the V gene TRBV6-5, with TRBD1 matching over 8 bases. Trimming removed 2 bases from V and 11 bases from J; junction bases left unmatched: 8. The CDR3 is 13 amino acids. The germline CDR1 and CDR2 sequences are MNHEY and SVGAGI. CDR3 bases: TGTGCCAGCAGTTACGACCGGACAGGGACGAAGTACTTC. This gives the protein CASSYDRTGTKYF.

The chain has TRBV25-1 and TRBJ1-3, with a possible D match to TRBD1 (5 bases). The CDR3 covers 15 residues. Germline V gene data show CDR1 as MGHDK and CDR2 as SYGVNS. The V gene lost 8 bases and the J gene lost 3 bases, with 17 bases spanning the gap. This chain's CDR3 is CASVPQGAYGNTIYF. The CDR3 region has the DNA TGTGCCAGCGTCCCTCAAGGGGCGTATGGAAACACCATATATTTT.

V usage is TRBV10-1 and J usage is TRBJ2-2, with 10 bases fitting TRBD2. V dropped 2 bases and J dropped 4; count of bases not matched to a gene: 4. Germline V gene lookup returns CDR1 WNHNN and CDR2 SYGVQD (reference sequence). The CDR3 totals 16 residues. The CDR3 loop reads CASSENLAGATGELFF. In DNA, the CDR3 is TGCGCCAGCAGTGAGAACCTAGCGGGGGCCACCGGGGAGCTGTTTTTT.

The chain carries TRBV4-1 and TRBJ2-7; 9 bases agree with TRBD1. Trimming removed 4 bases from V and 5 bases from J; junction bases left unmatched: 15. CDR1 and CDR2 (germline): MGHRA, YSYEKL. The CDR3 sequence is 17 residues long. DNA for the CDR3: TGCGCCAGCAGCCCGATGGGGACAGGGCCTTCCCCGAACGAGCAGTACTTC. Translation: CASSPMGTGPSPNEQYF.

The genes are TRBV2 and TRBJ1-1, with a weak D call TRBD1 (5 bases). This CDR3 has 16 amino acids. Trimming removed 4 bases at V and 4 bases at J, with 19 bases between. CDR1 is SNHLY, CDR2 FYNNEI, per germline. The CDR3 bases are TGTGCCAGCAGTGCTCCAGGTGGGGGGTTGGGCACTGAAGCTTTCTTT. It codes for CASSAPGGGLGTEAFF.

J is TRBJ2-5 and V is TRBV5-1; TRBD1 aligns across 7 bases. Germline CDR1 is SGHRS and CDR2 is YFSETQ. The CDR3 is made up of 15 amino acids. Losses at the gene ends were 4 bases for V and 2 bases for J; bases not matched to a gene: 8. As DNA, the CDR3 is TGCGCCAGCAGCGCCGGGACAGAAGGACAAGAGACCCAGTACTTC. Its protein product is CASSAGTEGQETQYF.

The chain is built from TRBV5-4 and TRBJ2-7; 7 bases line up with TRBD2. CDR1 and CDR2 (germline): SGHNT, YYREEE (reference sequence). With V trimmed by 4 bases and J by 2 bases, 6 bases remained unmatched. The CDR3 length is 14 residues. The CDR3 region has the DNA TGTGCCAGCAGCCCCGCCGGGACTACCTACGAGCAGTACTTC. Protein sequence: CASSPAGTTYEQYF.

The chain employs TRBV6-1 and TRBJ2-5, with 9 nucleotides matching TRBD1. TRBJ2-7 explains the end of the DNA better; the J call may be wrong. This CDR3 is 14 amino acids long. Germline V gives CDR1 MNHNS, CDR2 SASEGT. The CDR3 loop is CASRIPGQGYEQYF. CDR3 DNA sequence: TGTGCCAGCAGGATACCGGGACAGGGATACGAGCAGTACTTC.

This clone has only one observation. The chain has TRBV11-3 and TRBJ1-4, with 8 positions matching TRBD1. V was pared by 1 base and J by 8 bases, with 3 bases of the junction left unmatched. CDR3 size: 14 residues. Germline values: CDR1 SGHNT, CDR2 YENEEA. In DNA, the CDR3 is TGTGCCAGCAGCTTAGGGACAGGGTTCGAAAAACTGTTTTTT. This encodes CASSLGTGFEKLFF.

The chain employs TRBV5-1 and TRBJ1-4; no clear D gene. CDR3 size: 16 residues. The germline V gene has CDR1 SGHRS and CDR2 YFSETQ. V lost 0 bases and J lost 3, with 12 bases in between. The DNA of the CDR3 is TGCGCCAGCAGCTTGGTCGCACTGGTCTCTAATGAAAAACTGTTTTTT. Translating gives CASSLVALVSNEKLFF.